This TCR beta chain originates from a study of siplizumab effects on memory and regulatory T cells. TCRdb's table, derived via immunoSEQ multiplex PCR, lists solely in-frame clones and lacks some. The sample shows approximately 100,000 clones, less than 95% of them seen only once. With V trimmed by 5 bases and J by 8 bases, 12 bases remained unmatched. The germline CDR1 and CDR2 sequences are SGHRS and YFSETQ. CDR3 length: 14 amino acids. Remarks on this clone: The antigen remains undetermined.

Findings and caveats of the study: Unstimulated subsets captured only a minor fraction of alloreactive clones. Memory cells seemed less diverse than naive T cells, which seemed major alloresponse contributors.

The clonotype originates from a human donor in good health. The sequenced material came from Tregs sorted from blood. The chain combines TRBV5-1 with TRBJ1-2; TRBD1 matches 7 bases. CDR3 coding DNA: TGCGCCAGCAGTCCGGGACAGTCTGCGAGGGGCTACACCTTC. The encoded protein is CASSPGQSARGYTF.